The 29 T cell receptor beta chains in this list originate from one sample, sequenced in a study of blood T cell repertoires in COVID-19. Data came from immunoSEQ multiplex PCR; TCRdb stores just in-frame clones and leaves some out. This table holds approximately 71,000 clones, roughly 85% found once. Sequencing was carried out using peripheral blood. The receptors stem from a man aged 55 to 69 with active or convalescent COVID-19.

This rearrangement joins TRBV5-1 to TRBJ2-1, with 10 bases that match TRBD2. The germline V gene encodes CDR1 SGHRS and CDR2 YFSETQ. CDR3 length equals 16 residues. J lost 8 bases, V lost 1 base, and 9 bases had no gene match. The CDR3 here is CASSLNLAGEYDEQFF. CDR3 DNA sequence: TGCGCCAGCAGCTTGAATCTAGCGGGGGAATACGATGAGCAGTTCTTC.

The chain recombines TRBV3-1 (or the pseudogene TRBV3-2) with TRBJ1-1; D might be TRBD1 (5 bases). CDR1 LGHDT and CDR2 YNNKEL come from the germline V gene (reference sequence). V was clipped by 0 bases and J by 1 base, with 9 bases between them. The CDR3 spans 15 residues. The CDR3 is CASSQDRGWNTEAFF. DNA for the CDR3: TGTGCCAGCAGCCAAGATCGGGGGTGGAACACTGAAGCTTTCTTT.

V is TRBV2 and J is TRBJ2-2, with 7 bases fitting TRBD1. Germline V gene data show CDR1 as SNHLY and CDR2 as FYNNEI. Trimming cost V 6 bases and J 1 base; bases outside gene matches: 5. The CDR3 length is 15 residues. The CDR3 DNA sequence: TGTGCCAGCAGCCCGGGACAGTTGAACACCGGGGAGCTGTTTTTT. Translated: CASSPGQLNTGELFF.

This clone was seen more than once but under ten times. This chain links TRBV4-2 with TRBJ2-5; possibly TRBD1 for D (6 bases). Looked up from germline, CDR1 is LGHNA and CDR2 is YNFKEQ. Deletions cut 4 bases from V and 4 bases from J, with 16 bases between. The CDR3 runs to 15 residues. CDR3 sequence: CASSLVGGLTETQYF. The CDR3 bases are TGTGCCAGCAGCCTCGTTGGGGGCCTCACAGAGACCCAGTACTTC.

V and J are TRBV27 and TRBJ2-7; 12 bases agree with TRBD2. The V gene's germline CDR1 is MNHEY and CDR2 SMNVEV (reference sequence). The CDR3 covers 15 residues. V lost 6 bases, J lost 0 bases, and 3 bases stayed unmatched. The CDR3 DNA reads as TGTGCCAGCAGCATGACTAGCGGGGGCTCCTACGAGCAGTACTTC. Its protein product is CASSMTSGGSYEQYF.

This clone was detected a few times. This chain uses TRBV3-1 (or the pseudogene TRBV3-2) with TRBJ1-5, with 8 bases aligning to TRBD1. Germline loops: CDR1 LGHDT, CDR2 YNNKEL (reference sequence). The CDR3 loop spans 16 amino acids. V dropped 1 base and J dropped 4; count of bases not matched to a gene: 6. The CDR3 region has the DNA TGTGCCAGCAGCCAAGGACGGACAGGGAATAATCAGCCCCAGCATTTT. Translating it yields CASSQGRTGNNQPQHF.

V gene TRBV7-9 combines with J gene TRBJ2-7, with D possibly TRBD2 on 6 matching bases. Trimming left V 8 bases short and J 4 bases short, with 6 bases between. Germline V lookup: CDR1 SEHNR, CDR2 FQNEAQ (reference sequence). This CDR3 comprises 10 residues. Written as DNA, the CDR3 is TGTGCCAGCGGAGGGTACGAGCAGTACTTC. It translates to CASGGYEQYF.

The genes are TRBV5-1 and TRBJ1-6; possibly TRBD1 for D (6 bases). The V end lost 5 bases, the J end lost 6 bases, and 15 bases lay between the germline ends. Looked up from germline, CDR1 is SGHRS and CDR2 is YFSETQ. CDR3 length: 15 residues. The CDR3 spells CASRFDRFGNSPLHF. CDR3 nucleotides: TGCGCCAGCAGATTCGACAGGTTTGGTAATTCACCCCTCCACTTT.

V and J are TRBV11-2 and TRBJ2-3; TRBD2 might be the D (6 bases). The CDR3 loop spans 15 amino acids. V gave up 5 bases and J gave up 3 bases, with 15 bases separating them. Per germline, CDR1 SGHAT and CDR2 FQNNGV. The CDR3 coding sequence is TGTGCCAGCAGCCCCCTACGGGGGAGGACAGATACGCAGTATTTT. Amino acids: CASSPLRGRTDTQYF.

J is TRBJ2-7 and V is TRBV7-8; D might be TRBD1 (5 bases). The germline gives CDR1 SGHVS, CDR2 FQNEAQ. V was cut by 1 base and J by 0 bases, with 13 bases left in between. The CDR3 consists of 16 residues. The DNA for the CDR3 is TGTGCCAGCAGCTTAGTCCCCAAGGGGAACTCCTACGAGCAGTACTTC. Translating it yields CASSLVPKGNSYEQYF.

This clone appeared a single time. This chain links TRBV5-5 with TRBJ2-1, with 9 nucleotides matching TRBD2. This CDR3 spans 15 amino acids. The V segment lost 2 bases and the J segment 2 bases; nucleotides outside the gene matches: 2. CDR1 SGHKS and CDR2 YYEKEE come from the germline V gene (reference sequence). This CDR3 is CASSFGGGAYNEQFF. The CDR3 DNA reads TGTGCCAGCAGCTTTGGCGGGGGGGCCTACAATGAGCAGTTCTTC.

The chain couples TRBV5-5 to TRBJ2-5, with 11 positions matching TRBD2. Per the germline V gene, CDR1 is SGHKS and CDR2 is YYEKEE (reference sequence). V shed 0 bases and J 3 bases; nucleotides not matched to a gene: 7. This CDR3 spans 17 amino acids. The CDR3 region is CASSLGTTSGTKETQYF. The CDR3 DNA is TGTGCCAGCAGCTTGGGCACGACTAGCGGGACAAAAGAGACCCAGTACTTC.

This clone was found many times. The rearrangement uses TRBV7-6 and TRBJ2-1, with a weak D call TRBD1 (6 bases). Trimming shortened V by 3 bases and J by 5 bases, and 14 bases separated the two germline ends. CDR1 SGHVS and CDR2 FNYEAQ come from the germline V gene. The CDR3 runs 15 residues. CDR3 protein: CASSLLLGANNEQFF. The CDR3 DNA reads TGTGCCAGCAGCTTGCTTCTGGGGGCGAACAATGAGCAGTTCTTC.

The gene calls are TRBV5-4 and TRBJ2-7, with D maybe TRBD1 (5 bases). The CDR3 runs to 14 residues. Per the germline V gene, CDR1 is SGHNT and CDR2 is YYREEE (reference sequence). V gave up 0 bases and J gave up 1 base, with 8 bases separating them. CDR3: CASSLGKGSYEQYF. DNA for the CDR3: TGTGCCAGCAGCTTGGGGAAGGGGTCCTACGAGCAGTACTTC.

The J gene is TRBJ2-3, the V gene TRBV4-1, with 9 bases aligning to TRBD2. V was pared by 5 bases and J by 4 bases, with 4 bases of the junction left unmatched. The CDR3 sequence is 14 residues long. Germline V gene lookup returns CDR1 MGHRA and CDR2 YSYEKL. The CDR3 spells CASSSRGGSDTQYF. CDR3 nucleotide sequence: TGCGCCAGCAGCTCGCGGGGGGGTTCAGATACGCAGTATTTT.

The rearrangement joins TRBV10-3 to TRBJ1-1; no reliable D call. V was clipped by 6 bases and J by 8 bases, with 13 bases between them. Germline loops: CDR1 ENHRY, CDR2 SYGVKD. The CDR3 has 12 amino acids. The CDR3 DNA is TGTGCCATCAGGGACTTGACCGTAGAAGCTTTCTTT. Protein: CAIRDLTVEAFF.

The V call is TRBV7-9, the J call TRBJ1-2; D unclear. The CDR3 has 14 amino acids. Germline V gene sequence: CDR1 SEHNR, CDR2 FQNEAQ (reference sequence). With 3 bases removed from V and 4 bases from J, the gap between germline ends came to 12 bases. The CDR3 region has the DNA TGTGCCAGCAGCTTCGCGGGATATGGCTATGGCTACACCTTC. This codes for CASSFAGYGYGYTF.

The chain recombines TRBV29-1 with TRBJ2-5; D possibly corresponds to TRBD1 (6 bases). This CDR3 is 13 amino acids long. V lost 3 bases, J lost 1 base, and 9 bases lay in between. Germline V lookup: CDR1 SQVTM, CDR2 ANQGSEA. In DNA, the CDR3 is TGCAGCGTTGATGGACAGAGCCAAGAGACCCAGTACTTC. Its translation is CSVDGQSQETQYF.

This clone has just a few counts. The chain joins TRBV24-1 to TRBJ2-3; the match to TRBD1 covers 7 bases. Germline V gene lookup returns CDR1 KGHDR and CDR2 SFDVKD. Trimming cost V 7 bases and J 6 bases; bases outside gene matches: 12. This CDR3 comprises 15 residues. CDR3 DNA sequence: TGTGCCACCAGGGGGACCGGGACAGAATTTGATACGCAGTATTTT. Its protein product is CATRGTGTEFDTQYF.

This clone occurred once. V usage is TRBV9 and J usage is TRBJ1-2; the D gene is possibly TRBD1 (5 bases). The CDR3 consists of 13 residues. Trimming shortened V by 3 bases and J by 3 bases, and 9 bases separated the two germline ends. Germline CDR1 SGDLS, CDR2 YYNGEE. The CDR3 nucleotides read TGTGCCAGCAGCGCCTCGGGGGACTATGGCTACACCTTC. Residues: CASSASGDYGYTF.

The chain links TRBV2 to TRBJ1-1; possibly TRBD1 for D (6 bases). CDR1 is SNHLY and CDR2 is FYNNEI in the germline V gene. V was clipped by 8 bases and J by 5 bases, with 18 bases between them. There are 14 residues in the CDR3. The chain's CDR3 is CASFGLQGKTEAFF. The CDR3 bases are TGTGCCAGCTTTGGGTTACAGGGAAAAACTGAAGCTTTCTTT.

In this sample, this clone turned up once. The CDR3 bases are TGTGCCAGCAGCTTGGGGACAGGGGACATGAACACTGAAGCTTTCTTT. Protein: CASSLGTGDMNTEAFF. The chain is built from TRBV5-6 and TRBJ1-1; 9 bases line up with TRBD1. The CDR3 is 16 residues long. With 0 bases clipped from V and 0 bases from J, the junction kept 3 bases outside the gene matches. Germline V gene sequence: CDR1 SGHDT, CDR2 YYEEEE.

This chain uses TRBV3-1 (or the pseudogene TRBV3-2) with TRBJ1-2; 8 bases align to TRBD1. This CDR3 contains 14 residues. Germline CDR1 is LGHDT and CDR2 is YNNKEL (reference sequence). The ends lost 3 bases at V and 3 bases at J; junction bases unmatched: 3. The CDR3 here is CASSHGQGHYGYTF. The CDR3 DNA is TGTGCCAGCAGCCACGGACAGGGACACTATGGCTACACCTTC.

V is TRBV9 and J is TRBJ1-4; 8 bases are a match to TRBD1. Germline CDR1 is SGDLS and CDR2 is YYNGEE. The V and J ends lost 4 bases and 7 bases, in that order; junction bases with no gene match: 9. This CDR3 is built from 15 residues. In DNA, the CDR3 is TGTGCCAGCAGCCCTTGGGCAGGGGGCGGTGAAAAACTGTTTTTT. Residues: CASSPWAGGGEKLFF.

J is TRBJ2-2 and V is TRBV13, with 10 nucleotides matching TRBD1. Looked up from germline, CDR1 is PRHDT and CDR2 is FYEKMQ (reference sequence). This CDR3 has 16 residues. V dropped 4 bases and J dropped 7; count of bases not matched to a gene: 9. CDR3 sequence (DNA): TGTGCCAGCAGCTCGGACAGGGGGTTCGGTGACGGGGAGCTGTTTTTT. Translating gives CASSSDRGFGDGELFF.

This clone appeared a single time. The V call is TRBV18, the J call TRBJ1-1, with D possibly TRBD1 on 6 matching bases. Germline-derived CDR1 and CDR2 are KGHSH and LQKENI. Trimming pared 5 bases from V and 5 bases from J, leaving 15 bases between. The CDR3 has 14 residues. CDR3 bases: TGTGCCAGCTCAACTATCGCAGGGGAAACTGAAGCTTTCTTT. This sequence encodes CASSTIAGETEAFF.

CDR3 loop: CASSYRTGGDEQYF. The CDR3, as DNA: TGTGCCAGCAGCTACCGGACAGGGGGCGACGAGCAGTACTTC. V usage is TRBV5-4 and J usage is TRBJ2-7; TRBD1 matches at 11 bases. The CDR3 covers 14 residues. J gave up 5 bases and V 3 bases, and 4 bases lay outside the gene matches. Germline CDR1 SGHNT, CDR2 YYREEE (reference sequence).

This clone was picked up many times. The chain uses TRBV15 and TRBJ2-3; 9 nucleotides match TRBD1. CDR1 and CDR2 (germline): LNHNV, YYDKDF (reference sequence). CDR3 size: 18 residues. J lost 1 base, V lost 5 bases, and 13 bases had no gene match. The chain's CDR3 is CATSRRPTGGQGTDTQYF. The CDR3 coding sequence is TGTGCCACCAGCCGACGCCCCACAGGGGGCCAGGGCACAGATACGCAGTATTTT.

The chain is built from TRBV15 and TRBJ1-5; perhaps TRBD1 as D (5 bases). The CDR3 consists of 14 residues. The germline V and J ends were trimmed by 3 bases and 3 bases, with 9 bases remaining between them. Germline lookup yields CDR1 LNHNV and CDR2 YYDKDF (reference sequence). The CDR3 bases are TGTGCCACCAGCAGGACAGAAGACAATCAGCCCCAGCATTTT. Protein: CATSRTEDNQPQHF.